Each of the 23 T cell receptor beta chains below was sequenced from the same sample in a study of T cells in women clearing cervical HPV infection. Data came from immunoSEQ multiplex PCR; TCRdb stores just in-frame clones and leaves some out. This table holds around 31,000 clones. Sequencing input: blood buffy coat. These receptors were obtained from a woman aged 18-70 years with a cervical HPV16 infection that either progressed to CIN3+ or cleared (not recorded which).

On this clone itself: From the germline J gene comes the end of the CDR3, since the read stops 3 residues before it. The chain employs TRBV5-6 and TRBJ1-4, with TRBD1 identical over 7 bases. The germline V gene encodes CDR1 SGHDT and CDR2 YYEEEE. Trimming cost V 3 bases and J 3 bases; bases outside gene matches: 2. The CDR3 is made up of 14 amino acids. The CDR3 sequence: CASSWGQSNEKLFF. The DNA read from the CDR3 is TGTGCCAGCAGCTGGGGACAGTCTAATGAAAAA.

Concerning this clone itself: The read terminates 3 residues before the CDR3 end, so the remaining end is supplied by the germline J gene. The chain couples TRBV5-4 to TRBJ1-2; 11 nucleotides align to TRBD1. Germline CDR1 is SGHNT and CDR2 is YYREEE (reference sequence). The ends lost 3 bases at V and 7 bases at J; junction bases unmatched: 5. CDR3 length equals 14 residues. The CDR3 protein is CASSSDRGLGGYTF. The sequenced CDR3 bases are TGTGCCAGCAGCTCGGACAGGGGGCTTGGTGGC.

The part of the CDR3 DNA that was read is TGCGCCAGCTCCGGACAGGGGGAGACC. Translating it yields CASSGQGET. The whole CDR3 region reads CASSGQGETQYF. The chain has TRBV5-1 and TRBJ2-5; 9 bases align to TRBD1. The sequenced fragment ends 3 residues before the CDR3 boundary, so the rest is inferred from the germline J gene. CDR1 SGHRS and CDR2 YFSETQ come from the germline V gene. With 7 bases clipped from V and 5 bases from J, the junction kept 3 bases outside the gene matches. The CDR3 runs 12 residues.

With regard to this clone: The CDR3 goes on 3 residues after the read ends, and that part is filled in from the germline J gene. This chain uses TRBV28 with TRBJ1-2; a possible D gene is TRBD1 (6 bases). This CDR3 is built from 13 residues. In germline, CDR1 is MDHEN, CDR2 SYDVKM. Partial CDR3 DNA: TGTGCCAGCAGTTTGGTACAGGGAGGAGGC. This gives the protein CASSLVQGGG. The entire CDR3 is CASSLVQGGGYTF.

On this clone: The read comes to an end 3 residues before the CDR3 does, leaving the germline J gene to fill in the end. The chain couples TRBV7-9 to TRBJ1-2; D remains ambiguous. CDR3 length equals 15 residues. Germline CDR1 and CDR2: SEHNR and FQNEAQ (reference sequence). This CDR3 reads CASRRTSGSYDTYTF. The part of the CDR3 DNA that was read is TGTGCCAGCAGACGGACTAGCGGGAGTTACGATACC.

A word on this clone: The read gets to within 3 residues of the CDR3 end, and the germline J gene fills in the rest. The chain recombines TRBV19 with TRBJ2-4, with 7 bases lining up with TRBD2. CDR3 length: 14 residues. CDR1 is LNHDA and CDR2 is SQIVND in the germline V gene (reference sequence). CDR3 amino acids: CASSQRGANYGQYF. The CDR3 bases that were read are TGTGCCAGTAGTCAGCGGGGAGCTAACTATGGT.

As regards this clone: With the read ending 3 residues before the CDR3 end, the germline J gene is used to fill in that end. The chain employs TRBV19 and TRBJ2-5, with a weak D call TRBD2 (5 bases). Germline V gene data show CDR1 as LNHDA and CDR2 as SQIVND (reference sequence). The CDR3 sequence is 14 residues long. The V end was cut by 4 bases, the J end by 2 bases, with 11 bases between. The CDR3 sequence is CASSKLGLQETQYF. Partial CDR3 DNA: TGTGCCAGTAGTAAATTAGGACTGCAAGAGACC.

Of note for this clone: Sequencing ends 3 residues short of the CDR3 end; the germline J gene provides the rest. The chain employs TRBV20-1 and TRBJ2-5; unclear D gene. The CDR3 runs to 12 residues. V shed 3 bases and J shed 1 base, with 6 bases lying between them. The germline gives CDR1 DFQATT, CDR2 SNEGSKA (reference sequence). CDR3 sequence reads: CSASGSQETQYF. CDR3 bases read: TGCAGTGCTAGTGGCAGCCAAGAGACC.

The covered CDR3 bases are TGTGCCAGCAGCTTATTCCCGGTCAATGAC. Translated, it gives CASSLFPVND. The full CDR3 protein is CASSLFPVNDYTF. This sequence joins TRBV7-2 and TRBJ1-2; D ambiguous. The read halts 3 residues ahead of the CDR3 end, with the missing end drawn from the germline J gene. There are 13 residues in the CDR3. Germline assignment: CDR1 SGHTA and CDR2 FQGNSA.

Worth noting for this clone: The read halts 3 residues ahead of the CDR3 end, with the missing end drawn from the germline J gene. This chain joins TRBV7-2 and TRBJ1-2; tentative D call: TRBD1 (6 bases). CDR3 length: 14 residues. Trimming removed 2 bases at V and 2 bases at J, with 9 bases between. Per germline, CDR1 SGHTA and CDR2 FQGNSA. The chain's CDR3 is CASSLLDSNYGYTF. The DNA read from the CDR3 is TGTGCCAGCAGCTTACTGGACAGCAACTATGGC.

Remarks on this clone: The read terminates 3 residues ahead of where the CDR3 ends, so the germline J gene completes it. This chain joins TRBV7-9 and TRBJ1-1, with D tentatively TRBD1 (6 bases). Trimming cost V 1 base and J 7 bases, with 13 bases left between them. CDR1 and CDR2 from the germline V gene are SEHNR and FQNEAQ (reference sequence). CDR3 length equals 14 residues. The DNA read from the CDR3 is TGTGCCAGCAGCTTAGGAATGGGGGACATTGAA. Its translation: CASSLGMGDIE. The full CDR3 protein is CASSLGMGDIEAFF.

With respect to this clone: The CDR3 goes on 3 residues after the read ends, and that part is filled in from the germline J gene. The rearrangement uses TRBV18 and TRBJ1-1; D might be TRBD1 (5 bases). The V end lost 6 bases, the J end lost 3 bases, and 14 bases lay between the germline ends. Germline CDR1 reads KGHSH; CDR2 reads LQKENI. This CDR3 comprises 14 residues. CDR3 residues: CASSSKGRDTEAFF. The CDR3 bases that were read are TGTGCCAGCTCCTCTAAGGGGAGGGACACTGAA.

Concerning this clone: The read halts 3 residues ahead of the CDR3 end, with the missing end drawn from the germline J gene. This chain links TRBV12-3 or TRBV12-4 with TRBJ2-5, with D hard to call. The CDR3 loop spans 11 amino acids. V lost 2 bases and J 5 bases, leaving 3 bases between the germline ends. The sequenced CDR3 bases are TGTGCCAGCAGTTTACGGGAGACC. Protein: CASSLRET. The whole CDR3 sequence reads CASSLRETQYF.

A remark on this clone: The missing CDR3 end, 3 residues past where the read stops, is filled in from the germline J gene. This chain connects TRBV5-1 to TRBJ1-3; a weak D match, TRBD1 (6 bases). This CDR3 spans 19 amino acids. The V and J ends lost 0 bases and 0 bases respectively, with 19 bases between them. CDR1 SGHRS and CDR2 YFSETQ come from the germline V gene. The sequenced CDR3 bases are TGCGCCAGCAGCTTGGAGAGGGGGTCAGGCAGCCGCTCTGGAAACACC. Translating gives CASSLERGSGSRSGNT. The CDR3 as a whole reads CASSLERGSGSRSGNTIYF.

A remark on this clone: A read error may account for a junction end that differs from germline. Coverage ceases 3 residues before the CDR3 finishes, and the germline J gene fills in the end. Other DNA sequences from this sample encode an identical CDR3 as well. This chain connects TRBV19 to TRBJ1-3; no clear D gene. Germline CDR1 is LNHDA and CDR2 is SQIVND (reference sequence). CDR3 size: 14 residues. CDR3 bases read: TGTGCCAGTAGTATCAGAACAGCTGGAAACACA. Residues: CASSIRTAGNT. The whole CDR3 protein is CASSIRTAGNTIYF.

Comments on this clone: Read sequence stops 3 residues before the CDR3 end, and the germline J gene provides the missing end. The genes are TRBV30 and TRBJ2-3; possibly TRBD1 or TRBD2 for D (5 bases each). Germline CDR1 is GTSNPN and CDR2 is SVGIG (reference sequence). The CDR3 spans 14 residues. The CDR3 DNA, read in part, is TGTGCCTGGAGAAGGAGGACACTACAAGAGACG. Translated: CAWRRRTLQET. The whole CDR3 protein is CAWRRRTLQETQYF.

About this clone itself: The CDR3 extends 3 residues past the end of the read, so its final part is completed from the germline J gene. The chain couples TRBV10-3 to TRBJ2-2, with 10 positions matching TRBD1. Trimming took 10 bases from V and 6 from J; bases not matched to a gene: 8. CDR1 and CDR2 (germline): ENHRY, SYGVKD. The CDR3 consists of 14 residues. CDR3 sequence: CATRGQGTAGELFF. The DNA read from the CDR3 is TGTGCCACCCGGGGACAGGGGACTGCCGGGGAG.

For this clone: The sequenced fragment ends 3 residues before the CDR3 boundary, so the rest is inferred from the germline J gene. The V and J genes are TRBV29-1 and TRBJ2-2, with no clear D. The CDR3 has 12 amino acids. Per germline, CDR1 SQVTM and CDR2 ANQGSEA. CDR3 bases read: TGCAGCGTTAGAACCAGCGATTCACCG. Protein sequence: CSVRTSDSP. The full CDR3 is CSVRTSDSPLFF.

On this clone: The read ends 3 residues shy of where the CDR3 ends; the end is completed using the germline J gene. The gene calls are TRBV2 and TRBJ2-7, with TRBD2 matching 7 bases. The CDR3 length is 13 residues. The germline gives CDR1 SNHLY, CDR2 FYNNEI. Trimming cost V 8 bases and J 3 bases; bases outside gene matches: 7. Here the CDR3 reads CASGTTPLYEQYF. The CDR3 bases that were read are TGTGCCAGCGGGACTACCCCCCTCTACGAG.

In the case of this clone: The CDR3 end lies 3 residues beyond the end of the read and is filled in from the germline J gene. The V call is TRBV5-1, the J call TRBJ1-1; D may be TRBD1 (5 bases). This CDR3 has 12 residues. Germline V gene lookup returns CDR1 SGHRS and CDR2 YFSETQ. The CDR3 protein is CASSAPGDTAFF. The CDR3 bases that were read are TGCGCCAGCAGCGCCCCGGGGGATACG.

Remarks on this clone: Read coverage stops 3 residues before the CDR3 terminus; the germline J gene supplies the remainder. The V call is TRBV7-2, the J call TRBJ2-3, with a tentative D call TRBD2 (7 bases). The germline V gene has CDR1 SGHTA and CDR2 FQGNSA. The CDR3 is 15 amino acids. The CDR3 spells CASSPNRGGGETQYF. The CDR3 bases that were read are TGTGCCAGCAGCCCGAATAGGGGGGGAGGGGAGACG.

Regarding this clone: The DNA ends 3 residues before the CDR3 does, and the rest of the CDR3 is filled in from the germline J gene. The chain recombines TRBV10-3 with TRBJ2-5; TRBD1 is a possible D gene (5 bases). The CDR3 runs to 12 residues. Germline V gene data show CDR1 as ENHRY and CDR2 as SYGVKD. V lost 3 bases to trimming and J lost 4 bases, with 6 bases between them. The covered CDR3 bases are TGTGCCATCAGTGACAGGGCAGAGACC. It specifies CAISDRAET. The CDR3 in full is CAISDRAETQYF.

As for this clone: The read stops 3 residues short of the end of the CDR3; the missing end is completed from the germline J gene. This chain connects TRBV2 to TRBJ2-3, with a possible D match to TRBD2 (6 bases). CDR1 and CDR2 from the germline V gene are SNHLY and FYNNEI. The CDR3 is made up of 17 amino acids. V shed 4 bases and J shed 1 base, with 18 bases lying between them. The CDR3 DNA, read in part, is TGTGCCAGCAGTGGTCCGACTAGTGGAGTCCGCACAGATACG. Its translation is CASSGPTSGVRTDT. The complete CDR3 protein is CASSGPTSGVRTDTQYF. The full variable domain, completed using reference TRBV2 and TRBJ2-3, is EPEVTQTPSHQVTQMGQEVILRCVPISNHLYFYWYRQILGQKVEFLVSFYNNEISEKSEIFDDQFSVERPDGSNFTLKIRSTKLEDSAMYFCASSGPTSGVRTDTQYFGPGTRLTVL.